This TCR beta chain derives from a study (dated by TCRdb to the early 2010s). The listed sequencing device is Illumina Genome Analyzer IIx. Starting from the raw public reads, TCRdb applied fastp trimming at Q25, assembled clones with MiXCR and retained in-frame beta chains. Rows are combined by CDR3 protein, so each entry shows the most common genes and DNA. The sample yields about 15,000 distinct CDR3 sequences; about 35% were counted once. More than 15% of the sample is in the top ten clones. By sample share, this clonotype is medium-sized (0.01 to 0.1%). Which antigen it targets is not known. The sample holds no much larger clone one base away, and base qualities are not on file. Relative to germline, V is missing 7 bases and J is missing 4 bases, with 7 bases of the junction outside any gene match. Via the germline V gene (reference sequence), CDR1 is DFQATT and CDR2 SNEGSKA. The CDR3 goes from the cysteine to the phenylalanine over 13 residues. Just the 39-base CDR3 DNA is kept, in frame starting at base 1.

The clonotype was recovered from a human donor. Sequenced: blood. The receptor chain draws on TRBV20-1 and TRBJ2-7, with 10 bases matching TRBD2. The CDR3 loop reads CSVPSGSLYEQYF. The sequenced DNA: TGCAGTGTACCTAGCGGGAGTCTGTACGAGCAGTACTTC.